The 2 T cell receptor beta chains in this list originate from one sample, sequenced in a study of OX40 agonist ivuxolimab in advanced cancers. The data were produced by immunoSEQ multiplex PCR, yet TCRdb's version contains in-frame clones alone and is incomplete. The repertoire holds approximately 57,000 clones, with roughly 88% as singletons. The material was CD4+ or CD8+ T cells sorted from blood, obtained in a trial of the OX40 agonist ivuxolimab. The receptors come from an adult with an advanced solid tumor such as melanoma, head and neck, liver or kidney cancer.

This chain connects TRBV27 to TRBJ1-2; possible D gene TRBD1, 5 bases. Germline-derived CDR1 and CDR2 are MNHEY and SMNVEV (reference sequence). CDR3 size: 14 residues. The germline V and J ends were trimmed by 4 bases and 5 bases, with 14 bases remaining between them. CDR3 residues: CASSSSRDRYGYTF. The CDR3 DNA reads TGTGCCAGCAGTTCAAGCCGGGACCGGTATGGCTACACCTTC.

V is TRBV29-1 and J is TRBJ2-1, with 7 bases matching TRBD2. There are 13 residues in the CDR3. V lost 4 bases and J lost 10; bases outside the gene matches: 10. Per germline, CDR1 SQVTM and CDR2 ANQGSEA. CDR3 sequence reads: CSVVGGSFQEQFF. For the CDR3, the DNA is TGCAGCGTTGTCGGCGGGAGTTTCCAAGAGCAGTTCTTC.